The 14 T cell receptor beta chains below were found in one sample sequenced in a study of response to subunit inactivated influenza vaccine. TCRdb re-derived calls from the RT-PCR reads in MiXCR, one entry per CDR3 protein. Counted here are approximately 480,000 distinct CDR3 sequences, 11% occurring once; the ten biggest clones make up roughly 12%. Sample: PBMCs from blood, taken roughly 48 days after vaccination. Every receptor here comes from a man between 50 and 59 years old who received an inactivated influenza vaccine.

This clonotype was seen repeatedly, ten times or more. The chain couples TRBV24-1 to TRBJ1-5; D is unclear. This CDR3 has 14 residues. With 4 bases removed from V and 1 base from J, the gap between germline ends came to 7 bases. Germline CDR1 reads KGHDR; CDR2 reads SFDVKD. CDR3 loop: CATSESRSNQPQHF. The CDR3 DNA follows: TGTGCCACCAGTGAATCTAGGAGCAATCAGCCCCAGCATTTT.

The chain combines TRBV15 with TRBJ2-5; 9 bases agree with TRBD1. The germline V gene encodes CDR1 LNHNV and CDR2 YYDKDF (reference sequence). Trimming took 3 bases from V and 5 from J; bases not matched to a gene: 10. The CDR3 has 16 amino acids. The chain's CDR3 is CATSSPGQGYSETQYF. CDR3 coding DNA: TGTGCCACCAGCAGCCCGGGACAGGGTTATTCGGAGACCCAGTACTTC.

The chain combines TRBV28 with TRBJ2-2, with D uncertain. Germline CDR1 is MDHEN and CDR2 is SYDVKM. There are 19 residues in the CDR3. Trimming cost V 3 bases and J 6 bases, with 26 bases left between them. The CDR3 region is CASSFYLGPDGPVSGELFF. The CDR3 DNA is TGTGCCAGCAGTTTTTATCTTGGACCTGACGGCCCTGTCTCCGGGGAGCTGTTTTTT.

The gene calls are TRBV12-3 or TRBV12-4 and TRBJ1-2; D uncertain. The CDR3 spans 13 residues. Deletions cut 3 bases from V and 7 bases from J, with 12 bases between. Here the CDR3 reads CASSFMGQTGYTF. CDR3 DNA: TGTGCCAGCAGTTTTATGGGTCAGACTGGCTACACCTTC.

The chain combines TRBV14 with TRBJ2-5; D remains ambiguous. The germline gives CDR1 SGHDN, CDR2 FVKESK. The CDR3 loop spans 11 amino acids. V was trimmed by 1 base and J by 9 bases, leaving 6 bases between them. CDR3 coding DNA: TGTGCCAGCAGCCAAGGAGTGGCCCAGTACTTC. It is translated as CASSQGVAQYF.

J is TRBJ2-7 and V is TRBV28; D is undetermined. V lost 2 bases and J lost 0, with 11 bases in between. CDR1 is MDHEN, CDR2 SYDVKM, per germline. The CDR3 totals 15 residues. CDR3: CASSLRSGVSYEQYF. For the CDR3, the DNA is TGTGCCAGCAGTTTAAGGTCTGGGGTCTCCTACGAGCAGTACTTC.

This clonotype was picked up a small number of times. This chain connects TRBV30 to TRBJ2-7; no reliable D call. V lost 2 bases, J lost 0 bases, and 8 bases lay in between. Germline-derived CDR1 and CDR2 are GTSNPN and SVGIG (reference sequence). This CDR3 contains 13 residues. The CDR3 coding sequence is TGTGCCTGGAGTCGACGCCTCTCCTACGAGCAGTACTTC. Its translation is CAWSRRLSYEQYF.

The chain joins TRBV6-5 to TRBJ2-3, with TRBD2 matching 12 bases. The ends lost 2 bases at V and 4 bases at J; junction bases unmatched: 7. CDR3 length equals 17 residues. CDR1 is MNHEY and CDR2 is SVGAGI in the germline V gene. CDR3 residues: CASSYPKTSGSPDTQYF. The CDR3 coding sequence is TGTGCCAGCAGTTACCCTAAGACTAGCGGGAGCCCAGATACGCAGTATTTT.

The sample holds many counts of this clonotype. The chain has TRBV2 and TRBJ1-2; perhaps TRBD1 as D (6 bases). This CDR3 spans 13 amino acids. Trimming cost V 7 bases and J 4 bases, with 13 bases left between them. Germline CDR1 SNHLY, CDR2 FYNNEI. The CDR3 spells CASNVQGFYGYTF. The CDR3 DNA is TGTGCCAGCAACGTACAGGGATTCTATGGCTACACCTTC.

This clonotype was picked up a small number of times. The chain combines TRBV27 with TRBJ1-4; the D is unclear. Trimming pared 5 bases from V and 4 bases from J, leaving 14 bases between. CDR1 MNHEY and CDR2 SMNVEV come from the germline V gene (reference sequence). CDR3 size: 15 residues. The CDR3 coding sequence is TGTGCCAGCAGTCCTCAACTCGAGTTTAATGAAAAACTGTTTTTT. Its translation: CASSPQLEFNEKLFF.

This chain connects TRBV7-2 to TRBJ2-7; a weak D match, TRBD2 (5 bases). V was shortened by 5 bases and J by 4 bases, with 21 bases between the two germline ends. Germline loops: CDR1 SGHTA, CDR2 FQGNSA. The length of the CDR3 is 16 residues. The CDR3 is CASSLSPGNGPYEQYF. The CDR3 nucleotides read TGTGCCAGCAGCCTTTCCCCCGGGAACGGGCCGTACGAGCAGTACTTC.

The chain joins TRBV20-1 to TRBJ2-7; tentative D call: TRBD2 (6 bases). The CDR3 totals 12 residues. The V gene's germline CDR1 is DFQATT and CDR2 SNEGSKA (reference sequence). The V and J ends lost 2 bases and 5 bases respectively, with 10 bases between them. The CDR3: CSARPGAHEQYF. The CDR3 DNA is TGCAGTGCTAGACCGGGAGCCCACGAGCAGTACTTC.

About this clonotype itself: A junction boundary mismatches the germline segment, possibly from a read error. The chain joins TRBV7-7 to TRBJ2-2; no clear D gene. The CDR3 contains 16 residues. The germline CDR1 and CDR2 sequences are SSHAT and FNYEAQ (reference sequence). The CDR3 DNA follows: TGTGCTAGCAGCTTAAGAGCAACTGCGAACACCGGGGAGCTGTTTTTT. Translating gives CASSLRATANTGELFF.

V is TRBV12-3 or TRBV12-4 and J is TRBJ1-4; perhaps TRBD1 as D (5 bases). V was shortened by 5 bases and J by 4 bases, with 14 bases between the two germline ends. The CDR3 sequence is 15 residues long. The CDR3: CASSADSILNEKLFF. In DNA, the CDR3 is TGTGCCAGCAGTGCCGACAGCATTCTTAATGAAAAACTGTTTTTT.